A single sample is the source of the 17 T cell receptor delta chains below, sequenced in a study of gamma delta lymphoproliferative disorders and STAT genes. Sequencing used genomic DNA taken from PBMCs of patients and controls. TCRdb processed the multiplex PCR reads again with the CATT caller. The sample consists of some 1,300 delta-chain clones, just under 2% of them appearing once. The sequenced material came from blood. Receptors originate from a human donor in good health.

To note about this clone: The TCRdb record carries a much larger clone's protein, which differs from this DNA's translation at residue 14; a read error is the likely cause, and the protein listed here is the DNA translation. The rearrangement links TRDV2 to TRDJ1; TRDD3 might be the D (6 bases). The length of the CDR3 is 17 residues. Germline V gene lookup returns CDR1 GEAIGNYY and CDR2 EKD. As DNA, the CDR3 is TGTGCCTGTGACGACATGGGTGGGGGTCCCCACACCGATACACTCATCTTT. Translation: CACDDMGGGPHTDTLIF.

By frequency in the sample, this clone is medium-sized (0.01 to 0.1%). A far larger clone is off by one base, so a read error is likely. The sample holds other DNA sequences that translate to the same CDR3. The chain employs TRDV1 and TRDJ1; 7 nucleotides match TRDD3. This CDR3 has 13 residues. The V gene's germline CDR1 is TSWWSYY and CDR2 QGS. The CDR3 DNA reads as TGTGCCCTTGGGGGACCTCCTTCGAATAAACTCATCTTT. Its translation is CALGGPPSNKLIF.

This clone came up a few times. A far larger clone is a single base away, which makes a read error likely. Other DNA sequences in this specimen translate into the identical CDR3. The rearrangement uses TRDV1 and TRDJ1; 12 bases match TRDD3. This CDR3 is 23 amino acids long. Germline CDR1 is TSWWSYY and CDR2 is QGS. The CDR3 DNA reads TGTGCTCTGGGGGTCCAATCTTCCTCTACGCGGGTCTGGGGGATACGAGGGCTAAATAAACTCATCTTT. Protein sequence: CALGVQSSSTRVWGIRGLNKLIF.

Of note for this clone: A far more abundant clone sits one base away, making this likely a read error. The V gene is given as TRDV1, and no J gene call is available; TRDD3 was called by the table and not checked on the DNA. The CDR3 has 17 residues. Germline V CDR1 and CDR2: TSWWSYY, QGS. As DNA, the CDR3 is TGTGCTCTTGGGGATGACCTTCCCCTACTGGGGGATACTGGTCTCATCTTT. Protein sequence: CALGDDLPLLGDTGLIF.

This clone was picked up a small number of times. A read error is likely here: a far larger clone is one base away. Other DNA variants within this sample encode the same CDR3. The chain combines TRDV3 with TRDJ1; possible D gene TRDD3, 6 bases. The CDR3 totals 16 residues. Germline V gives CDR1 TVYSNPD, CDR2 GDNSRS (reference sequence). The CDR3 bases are TGTGCTTCGCGCCCGGGGCTGGGGATGGGTCCCGATAAACTCATCTTT. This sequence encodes CASRPGLGMGPDKLIF.

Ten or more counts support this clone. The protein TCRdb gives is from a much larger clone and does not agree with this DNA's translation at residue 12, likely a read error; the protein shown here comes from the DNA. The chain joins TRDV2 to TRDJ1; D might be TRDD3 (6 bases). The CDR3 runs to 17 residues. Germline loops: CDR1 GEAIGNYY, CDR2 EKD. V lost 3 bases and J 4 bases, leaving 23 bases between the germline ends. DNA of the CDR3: TGTGCCTGTGACGACATGGGTGGGGGTCCCCACATCGATAAACTCATCTTT. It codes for CACDDMGGGPHIDKLIF.

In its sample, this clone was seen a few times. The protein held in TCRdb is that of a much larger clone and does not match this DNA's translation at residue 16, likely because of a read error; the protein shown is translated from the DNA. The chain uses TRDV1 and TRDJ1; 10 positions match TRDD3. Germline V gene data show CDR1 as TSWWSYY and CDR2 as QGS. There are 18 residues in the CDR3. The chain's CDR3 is CALGEKDWGIRYTDKPIF. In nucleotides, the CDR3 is TGTGCTCTTGGGGAAAAAGACTGGGGGATCAGGTACACCGATAAACCCATCTTT.

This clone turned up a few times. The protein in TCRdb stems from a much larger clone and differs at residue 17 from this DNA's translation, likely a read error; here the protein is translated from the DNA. This CDR3 is CALGELGVINPWDTRQLFF. As DNA, the CDR3 is TGTGCTCTTGGGGAACTGGGGGTCATAAATCCCTGGGACACCCGACAGTTGTTTTTC. V and J are TRDV1 and TRDJ3; D might be TRDD3 (5 bases). Germline loops: CDR1 TSWWSYY, CDR2 QGS. This CDR3 spans 19 amino acids.

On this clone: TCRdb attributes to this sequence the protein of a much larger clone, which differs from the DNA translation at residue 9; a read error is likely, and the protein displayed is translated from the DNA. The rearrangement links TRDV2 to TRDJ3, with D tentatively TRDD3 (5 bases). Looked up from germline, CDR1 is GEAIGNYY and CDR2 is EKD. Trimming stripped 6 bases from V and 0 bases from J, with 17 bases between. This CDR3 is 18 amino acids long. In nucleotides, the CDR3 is TGTGCCTGTCCATCGGTTGGGGTAAACTCCTGGGACACCCGACAGATGTTTTTC. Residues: CACPSVGVNSWDTRQMFF.

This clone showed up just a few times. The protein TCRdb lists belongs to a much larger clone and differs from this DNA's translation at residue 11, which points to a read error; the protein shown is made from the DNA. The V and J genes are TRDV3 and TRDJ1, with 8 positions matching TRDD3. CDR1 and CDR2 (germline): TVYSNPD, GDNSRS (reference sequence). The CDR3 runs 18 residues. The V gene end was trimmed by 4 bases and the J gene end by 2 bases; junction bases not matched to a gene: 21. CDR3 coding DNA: TGTGCCTCAAATCTTCCTGGGCTACTGGGGGGTCGGACCGATAAACTCATCTTT. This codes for CASNLPGLLGGRTDKLIF. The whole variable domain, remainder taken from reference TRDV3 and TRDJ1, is CDKVTQSSPDQTVASGSEVVLLCTYDTVYSNPDLFWYRIRPDYSFQFVFYGDNSRSEGADFTQGRFSVKHILTQKAFHLVISPVRTEDSATYYCASNLPGLLGGRTDKLIFGKGTRVTVEP.

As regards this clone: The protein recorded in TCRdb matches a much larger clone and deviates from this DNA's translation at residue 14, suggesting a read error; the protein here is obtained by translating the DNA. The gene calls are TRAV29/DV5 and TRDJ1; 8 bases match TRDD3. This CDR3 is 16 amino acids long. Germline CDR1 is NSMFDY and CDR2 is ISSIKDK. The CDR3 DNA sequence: TGTGCAGCCACTACGCTCGGGGATACTTACACCGATAAACCCATCTTT. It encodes CAATTLGDTYTDKPIF. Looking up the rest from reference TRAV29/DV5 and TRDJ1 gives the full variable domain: DQQVKQNSPSLSVQEGRISILNCDYTNSMFDYFLWYKKYPAEGPTFLISISSIKDKNEDGRFTVFLNKSAKHLSLHIVPSQPGDSAVYFCAATTLGDTYTDKPIFGKGTRVTVEP.

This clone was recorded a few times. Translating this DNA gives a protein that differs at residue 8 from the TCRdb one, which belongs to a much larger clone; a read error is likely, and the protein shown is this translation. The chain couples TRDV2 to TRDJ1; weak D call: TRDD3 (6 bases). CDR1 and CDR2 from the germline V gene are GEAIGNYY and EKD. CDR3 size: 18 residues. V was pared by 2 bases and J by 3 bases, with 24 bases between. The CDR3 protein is CACDKLTRGSQLADKLIF. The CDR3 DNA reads TGTGCCTGTGACAAACTTACTAGGGGATCTCAGCTCGCCGATAAACTCATCTTT.

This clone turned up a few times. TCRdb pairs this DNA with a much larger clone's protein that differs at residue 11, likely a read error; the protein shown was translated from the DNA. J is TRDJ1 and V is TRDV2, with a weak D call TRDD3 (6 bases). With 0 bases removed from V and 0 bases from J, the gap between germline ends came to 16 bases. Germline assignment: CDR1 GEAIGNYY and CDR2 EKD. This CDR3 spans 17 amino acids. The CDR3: CACDTVGGPGDTDKLIF. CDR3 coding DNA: TGTGCCTGTGACACCGTCGGGGGACCCGGGGACACCGATAAACTCATCTTT.

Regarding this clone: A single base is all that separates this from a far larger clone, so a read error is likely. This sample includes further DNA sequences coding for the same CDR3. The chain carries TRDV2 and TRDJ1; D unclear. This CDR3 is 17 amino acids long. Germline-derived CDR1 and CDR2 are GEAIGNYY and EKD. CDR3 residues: CACDTVGTESNTDKLIF. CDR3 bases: TGTGCCTGTGACACCGTAGGGACCGAATCCAACACCGATAAACTCATTTTT.

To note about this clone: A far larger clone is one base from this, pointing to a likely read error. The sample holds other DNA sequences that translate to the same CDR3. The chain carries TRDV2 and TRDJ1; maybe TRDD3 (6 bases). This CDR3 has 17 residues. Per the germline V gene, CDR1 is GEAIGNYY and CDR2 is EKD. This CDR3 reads CACDTVGGPGGTDKLIF. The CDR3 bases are TGTGCGTGTGACACCGTCGGGGGACCCGGGGGCACCGATAAACTCATCTTT.

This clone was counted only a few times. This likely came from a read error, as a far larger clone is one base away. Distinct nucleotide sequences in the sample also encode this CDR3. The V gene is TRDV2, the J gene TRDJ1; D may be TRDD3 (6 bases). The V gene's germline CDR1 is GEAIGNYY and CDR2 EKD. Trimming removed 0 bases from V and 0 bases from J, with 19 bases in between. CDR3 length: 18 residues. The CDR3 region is CACDTVGGDTKYTDKLIF. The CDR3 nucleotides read TGTGCCTGTGACACCGTCGGGGGGGACACGAAGTACACCGATAAACTCATCTTT.

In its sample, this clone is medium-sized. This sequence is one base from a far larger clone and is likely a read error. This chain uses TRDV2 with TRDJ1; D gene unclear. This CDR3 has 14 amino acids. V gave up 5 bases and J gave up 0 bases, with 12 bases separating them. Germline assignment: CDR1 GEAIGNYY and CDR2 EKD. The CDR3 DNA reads TGTGCCTGTGGCCCTATTACCAACACCGATAAACTCATCTTT. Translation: CACGPITNTDKLIF.